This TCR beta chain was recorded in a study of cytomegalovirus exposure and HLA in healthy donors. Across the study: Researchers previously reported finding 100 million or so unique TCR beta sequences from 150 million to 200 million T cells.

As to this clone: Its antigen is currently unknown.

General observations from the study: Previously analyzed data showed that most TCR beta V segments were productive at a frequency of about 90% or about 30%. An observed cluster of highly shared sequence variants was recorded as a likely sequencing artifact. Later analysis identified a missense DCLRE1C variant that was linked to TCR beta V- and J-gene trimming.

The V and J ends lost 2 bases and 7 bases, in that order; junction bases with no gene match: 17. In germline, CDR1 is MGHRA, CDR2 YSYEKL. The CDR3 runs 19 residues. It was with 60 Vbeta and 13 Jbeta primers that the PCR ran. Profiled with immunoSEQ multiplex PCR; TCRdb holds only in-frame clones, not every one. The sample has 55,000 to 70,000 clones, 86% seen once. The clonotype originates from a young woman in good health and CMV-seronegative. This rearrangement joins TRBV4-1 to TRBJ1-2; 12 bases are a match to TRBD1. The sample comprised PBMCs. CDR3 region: CASSQRRGQGARETIGYTF. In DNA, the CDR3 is TGCGCCAGCAGCCAACGGCGGGGACAGGGGGCGAGGGAGACTATTGGCTACACCTTC.